The 23 T cell receptor beta chains below come from one sample, sequenced in a study of blood T cell repertoires in COVID-19. Using immunoSEQ multiplex PCR, the repertoire was profiled, and TCRdb retains in-frame clones only, with some absent. The sample records about 220,000 clones, about 83% being singletons. Source material: peripheral blood. The receptors here all came from a woman in her forties or fifties with acute or convalescent COVID-19.

This clone was observed a few times. The chain joins TRBV5-1 to TRBJ2-2; 10 nucleotides align to TRBD2. CDR1 SGHRS and CDR2 YFSETQ come from the germline V gene. J lost 1 base, V lost 5 bases, and 2 bases had no gene match. The CDR3 is 15 amino acids. The CDR3 reads CASSRLAGNTGELFF. The CDR3 nucleotides are TGCGCCAGCAGTCGACTAGCGGGGAACACCGGGGAGCTGTTTTTT.

This sequence joins TRBV7-2 and TRBJ2-1; 9 bases match TRBD2. The V segment lost 3 bases and the J segment 8 bases; nucleotides outside the gene matches: 5. Germline-derived CDR1 and CDR2 are SGHTA and FQGNSA. There are 14 residues in the CDR3. CDR3: CASSLLAGGDEQFF. The CDR3 nucleotides read TGTGCCAGCAGCTTGTTGGCGGGAGGGGATGAGCAGTTCTTC.

This clone has more than one count but fewer than ten. The genes are TRBV19 and TRBJ2-3, with 8 bases lining up with TRBD2. This CDR3 region has 15 residues. V trimming: 9 bases; J trimming: 7 bases; junction bases outside the gene matches: 15. Germline lookup yields CDR1 LNHDA and CDR2 SQIVND (reference sequence). The CDR3 DNA sequence: TGTGCCAGCCAGGAGGCAGCGGGAGCTGAAAATACGCAGTATTTT. Protein sequence: CASQEAAGAENTQYF.

The chain combines TRBV19 with TRBJ2-2, with a possible D match to TRBD1 (9 bases). Germline CDR1 and CDR2: LNHDA and SQIVND (reference sequence). This CDR3 comprises 19 residues. Trimming took off 6 bases at V and 6 bases at J, with 29 bases between the two ends. The CDR3 loop is CASSLPAGGQGVGAGELFF. In nucleotides, the CDR3 is TGTGCCAGTAGCCTCCCCGCGGGGGGACAGGGCGTGGGTGCCGGGGAGCTGTTTTTT.

CDR3 DNA: TGTGCCAGCAGCCCGACAGGGGGGGAAGAGACCCAGTACTTC. It translates to CASSPTGGEETQYF. The rearrangement joins TRBV5-4 to TRBJ2-5, with 9 bases identical to TRBD1. Trimming cost V 4 bases and J 3 bases; bases outside gene matches: 4. The CDR3 totals 14 residues. Germline CDR1 SGHNT, CDR2 YYREEE (reference sequence).

By share of the sample, this clone is medium-sized. This chain links TRBV4-2 with TRBJ1-4; 10 bases fit TRBD1. V dropped 0 bases and J dropped 6; count of bases not matched to a gene: 4. Per germline, CDR1 LGHNA and CDR2 YNFKEQ. This CDR3 has 16 residues. CDR3 region: CASSQDLGTGDEKLFF. The CDR3 DNA reads as TGTGCCAGCAGCCAAGATCTTGGGACAGGGGATGAAAAACTGTTTTTT.

The chain carries TRBV6-6 and TRBJ2-7; unclear D gene. With 3 bases removed from V and 0 bases from J, the gap between germline ends came to 6 bases. The CDR3 loop spans 13 amino acids. Per the germline V gene, CDR1 is MNHNY and CDR2 is SVGAGI (reference sequence). CDR3 bases: TGTGCCAGCAGTTATGGCGGCTCCTACGAGCAGTACTTC. Its protein product is CASSYGGSYEQYF.

J is TRBJ2-3 and V is TRBV12-5; TRBD1 agrees at 12 bases. CDR1 LGHNT and CDR2 FRNRAP come from the germline V gene. CDR3 length: 16 amino acids. J was trimmed by 0 bases and V by 4 bases; bases with no gene match: 2. CDR3 sequence reads: CASGWGQGASTDTQYF. The CDR3 DNA follows: TGTGCTAGTGGTTGGGGACAGGGGGCTAGCACAGATACGCAGTATTTT.

The rearrangement joins TRBV5-4 to TRBJ2-5; the match to TRBD2 covers 9 bases. CDR1 and CDR2 from the germline V gene are SGHNT and YYREEE (reference sequence). The V gene end was trimmed by 4 bases and the J gene end by 4 bases; junction bases not matched to a gene: 5. This CDR3 region has 14 residues. CDR3 DNA: TGTGCCAGCAGCGGAACGACTAGCGGAGAGACCCAGTACTTC. It is translated as CASSGTTSGETQYF.

V usage is TRBV2 and J usage is TRBJ1-5; 7 bases agree with TRBD1. Germline CDR1 reads SNHLY; CDR2 reads FYNNEI. CDR3 length: 14 amino acids. With V trimmed by 6 bases and J by 5 bases, 7 bases remained unmatched. The CDR3 region is CASSQQGPDQPQHF. The CDR3 nucleotides read TGTGCCAGCAGCCAACAGGGGCCTGATCAGCCCCAGCATTTT.

V gene TRBV4-2 combines with J gene TRBJ1-2; possible D gene TRBD1, 6 bases. The CDR3 covers 14 residues. With 0 bases removed from V and 4 bases from J, the gap between germline ends came to 9 bases. CDR1 and CDR2 from the germline V gene are LGHNA and YNFKEQ. The CDR3 nucleotides read TGTGCCAGCAGCCAAGATGGGGGCGCCTATGGCTACACCTTC. Translated: CASSQDGGAYGYTF.

J is TRBJ2-1 and V is TRBV27; 8 positions agree with TRBD2. V was pared by 4 bases and J by 4 bases, with 3 bases of the junction left unmatched. The germline V gene encodes CDR1 MNHEY and CDR2 SMNVEV (reference sequence). This CDR3 comprises 14 residues. CDR3 DNA: TGTGCCAGCAGTTCCGCGGGGGGTTACAATGAGCAGTTCTTC. Protein: CASSSAGGYNEQFF.

The CDR3: CASSPYSNTEAFF. The CDR3 DNA reads as TGTGCCAGCAGCCCGTATTCGAACACTGAAGCTTTCTTT. The chain couples TRBV6-5 to TRBJ1-1; D is ambiguous. Per germline, CDR1 MNHEY and CDR2 SVGAGI. This CDR3 spans 13 amino acids. Trimming removed 6 bases at V and 1 base at J, with 9 bases between.

As DNA, the CDR3 is TGCGCCAGCAGCCCCGGACTAGCGGGAGGCGGTATCGTGTACAATGAGCAGTTCTTC. Residues: CASSPGLAGGGIVYNEQFF. V and J are TRBV23-1 and TRBJ2-1; 14 nucleotides match TRBD2. TRBV23-1 counts as an open reading frame of uncertain function. The trim removed 6 bases at V and 4 bases at J, leaving 14 bases unmatched. The CDR3 contains 19 residues.

The chain combines TRBV29-1 with TRBJ2-1; 7 positions agree with TRBD1. Trimming at V came to 3 bases and at J to 8 bases, leaving 13 bases not matched to a gene. Germline V gene sequence: CDR1 SQVTM, CDR2 ANQGSEA. The CDR3 is 15 residues long. The DNA for the CDR3 is TGCAGCGTTGACCGGGCAGGGGGTTCAGGGTATGAGCAGTTCTTC. Amino acids: CSVDRAGGSGYEQFF.

This clone was recorded a few times. V is TRBV2 and J is TRBJ1-2; 8 nucleotides align to TRBD1. The CDR3 is 14 residues long. Losses at the gene ends were 2 bases for V and 2 bases for J; bases not matched to a gene: 1. Germline CDR1 is SNHLY and CDR2 is FYNNEI. CDR3 nucleotides: TGTGCCAGCAGTGAAAGGACAGGGAACTATGGCTACACCTTC. It specifies CASSERTGNYGYTF.

The rearrangement joins TRBV19 to TRBJ2-1; 7 bases line up with TRBD1. Losses at the gene ends were 5 bases for V and 3 bases for J; bases not matched to a gene: 4. The CDR3 spans 14 residues. CDR1 is LNHDA and CDR2 is SQIVND in the germline V gene (reference sequence). This CDR3 is CASSADRVYNEQFF. The DNA for the CDR3 is TGTGCCAGTAGTGCCGACAGGGTCTACAATGAGCAGTTCTTC.

The genes are TRBV23-1 and TRBJ2-5, with D maybe TRBD2 (6 bases). TRBV23-1 is an open reading frame, and its role is uncertain. This CDR3 contains 15 residues. V lost 4 bases to trimming and J lost 5 bases, with 17 bases between them. Here the CDR3 reads CASSPIPRGSETQYF. The CDR3 coding sequence is TGCGCCAGCAGTCCAATACCACGGGGGTCCGAGACCCAGTACTTC.

In DNA form, the CDR3 reads TGTGCCAGCAGTGCCGGGACTAGCGGGACTGCAGATACGCAGTATTTT. Amino acid sequence: CASSAGTSGTADTQYF. The chain joins TRBV9 to TRBJ2-3, with 13 positions matching TRBD2. Unmatched junction bases numbered 7, after V lost 5 bases and J lost 4 bases. Germline loops: CDR1 SGDLS, CDR2 YYNGEE. This CDR3 is built from 16 residues. Combining the CDR3 with reference TRBV9 and TRBJ2-3 gives the whole variable domain DSGVTQTPKHLITATGQRVTLRCSPRSGDLSVYWYQQSLDQGLQFLIQYYNGEERAKGNILERFSAQQFPDLHSELNLSSLELGDSALYFCASSAGTSGTADTQYFGPGTRLTVL.

The count of this clone is one. The chain joins TRBV5-1 to TRBJ2-3; 7 bases align to TRBD2. Germline CDR1 SGHRS, CDR2 YFSETQ. V lost 4 bases and J lost 1; bases outside the gene matches: 12. CDR3 size: 17 residues. The CDR3 spells CASSEQGTTLGTDTQYF. CDR3 nucleotides: TGCGCCAGCAGCGAACAAGGGACTACCCTCGGCACAGATACGCAGTATTTT.

This chain uses TRBV3-1 (or the pseudogene TRBV3-2) with TRBJ1-1, with D uncertain. There are 16 residues in the CDR3. V was pared by 7 bases and J by 4 bases, with 22 bases between. The germline V gene encodes CDR1 LGHDT and CDR2 YNNKEL (reference sequence). For the CDR3, the DNA is TGTGCCAGCACCCCGCGCCATAGTGGGCAGGTCACTGAAGCTTTCTTT. Amino acid sequence: CASTPRHSGQVTEAFF.

This chain connects TRBV28 to TRBJ2-6; D may be TRBD1 (6 bases). V lost 5 bases and J lost 2, with 13 bases in between. CDR1 MDHEN and CDR2 SYDVKM come from the germline V gene. CDR3 length: 16 residues. CDR3 residues: CASSGQGLPGANVLTF. The CDR3 coding sequence is TGTGCCAGCAGTGGTCAGGGGCTACCTGGGGCCAACGTCCTGACTTTC.

This chain uses TRBV6-5 with TRBJ2-7, with 10 bases identical to TRBD1. This CDR3 region has 14 residues. Losses at the gene ends were 10 bases for V and 5 bases for J; bases not matched to a gene: 11. Germline V lookup: CDR1 MNHEY, CDR2 SVGAGI. DNA of the CDR3: TGTGCCACCACAGATGACAGGGGGCGCGACGAGCAGTACTTC. This codes for CATTDDRGRDEQYF.